The rows below give T cell receptor beta chains drawn from one sample of a study of shared clonotypes between healthy human individuals. Assay used: immunoSEQ multiplex PCR; TCRdb lists only in-frame clones, some missing. The sample lists roughly 1.4 million clones, approximately 98.5% occurring once. Sequenced material: naive CD4+ T cells sorted from blood. The source of these receptors is a man aged 30-40 years in good health. The CDR3 runs from the conserved cysteine through the conserved F or W. A D gene is named only where the DNA matches it firmly. Clone size appears in some rows only: once, few, many, or a class for an expanded clone.

clone size	V gene	D gene	J gene	CDR3 length	CDR3 protein	CDR3 DNA
-	TRBV6-6	TRBD1	TRBJ2-7	13	CASSYDRGYEQYF	TGTGCCAGCAGTTACGACAGGGGCTACGAGCAGTACTTC
-	TRBV4-2	-	TRBJ2-7	15	CASSQDLENSYEQYF	TGTGCCAGCAGCCAAGATCTGGAGAACTCCTACGAGCAGTACTTC
-	TRBV9	TRBD2	TRBJ2-3	18	CASSAGTSGRRWTDTQYF	TGTGCCAGCAGCGCTGGGACTAGCGGGAGAAGGTGGACAGATACGCAGTATTTT
-	TRBV7-2	-	TRBJ1-2	14	CASSLGGSPYGYTF	TGTGCCAGCAGCCTGGGGGGCTCGCCCTATGGCTACACCTTC
-	TRBV30	-	TRBJ2-7	12	CAWSVRQREQYF	TGTGCCTGGAGTGTAAGGCAAAGGGAGCAGTACTTC
-	TRBV5-1	-	TRBJ1-5	14	CASSLDGGGQPQHF	TGCGCCAGCAGCTTGGATGGGGGCGGTCAGCCCCAGCATTTT
-	TRBV14	TRBD1	TRBJ2-5	17	CASSQVLWTGGRETQYF	TGTGCCAGCAGCCAAGTTCTGTGGACAGGGGGACGGGAGACCCAGTACTTC
-	TRBV21-1	-	TRBJ2-7	12	CAPALQWNEQYF	TGTGCCCCCGCCCTCCAGTGGAACGAGCAGTACTTC
-	TRBV28	-	TRBJ2-1	16	CASSLSPGAGYNEQFF	TGTGCCAGCAGTTTAAGTCCGGGAGCAGGTTACAATGAGCAGTTCTTC
-	TRBV5-4	-	TRBJ2-7	14	CASSLKRAPYEQYF	TGTGCCAGCAGCTTGAAGCGGGCGCCCTACGAGCAGTACTTC
-	TRBV28	TRBD1	TRBJ1-5	14	CASTSAGGFQPQHF	TGTGCCAGCACCTCCGCAGGGGGCTTTCAGCCCCAGCATTTT
-	TRBV28	-	TRBJ1-4	12	CASHRDNEKLFF	TGTGCCAGCCACAGGGATAATGAAAAACTGTTTTTT
-	TRBV7-9	-	TRBJ1-2	11	CASSWTYGYTF	TGTGCCAGCAGCTGGACCTATGGCTACACCTTC
-	TRBV11-2	TRBD2	TRBJ2-1	17	CASSLVLSGRAYNEQFF	TGTGCCAGCAGCTTAGTCCTAAGCGGGAGGGCATACAATGAGCAGTTCTTC
-	TRBV7-3	-	TRBJ2-1	13	CASSLNPNNEQFF	TGTGCCAGCAGCTTAAACCCAAACAATGAGCAGTTCTTC
-	TRBV28	-	TRBJ1-4	12	CASSLLVEKLFF	TGTGCCAGCAGTTTATTGGTTGAAAAACTGTTTTTT
-	TRBV19	TRBD1	TRBJ2-5	14	CASSNRGKEKGQYF	TGTGCCAGTAGTAACAGGGGAAAAGAGAAGGGCCAGTACTTC
-	TRBV7-9	-	TRBJ2-1	16	CASSGRLESSYNEQFF	TGTGCCAGCAGCGGGCGGCTGGAAAGCTCCTACAATGAGCAGTTCTTC
-	TRBV4-3	TRBD1	TRBJ1-4	17	CASSQGFIGQGDEKLFF	TGCGCCAGCAGCCAAGGCTTCATCGGACAGGGGGATGAAAAACTGTTTTTT
-	TRBV28	-	TRBJ1-2	13	CASSLAGRDGYTF	TGTGCCAGCAGTCTTGCAGGAAGGGATGGCTACACCTTC
once	TRBV5-1	-	TRBJ1-1	11	CASSSDTEAFF	TGCGCCAGCAGCTCAGACACTGAAGCTTTCTTT
-	TRBV7-6	TRBD1	TRBJ2-1	14	CASSLFSGGDEQFF	TGTGCCAGCAGCTTGTTTTCAGGGGGCGATGAGCAGTTCTTC
-	TRBV28	TRBD1	TRBJ2-7	18	CASRPGTGAIGVNYEQYF	TGTGCCAGCAGGCCCGGGACAGGGGCGATAGGGGTTAACTACGAGCAGTACTTC
-	TRBV19	-	TRBJ2-4	15	CASSTQGYGKNIQYF	TGTGCCAGTAGTACTCAGGGATACGGCAAAAACATTCAGTACTTC
-	TRBV7-8	TRBD2	TRBJ2-1	16	CASSLERLAGASEQFF	TGTGCCAGCAGCCTAGAGCGTCTAGCGGGAGCTAGTGAGCAGTTCTTC
once	TRBV27	TRBD2	TRBJ2-7	14	CASSLREVGYEQYF	TGTGCCAGCAGTTTACGGGAGGTCGGCTACGAGCAGTACTTC
-	TRBV18	TRBD1	TRBJ2-7	16	CASSRDRGRLNYEQYF	TGTGCCAGCTCACGCGACAGGGGTCGACTGAACTACGAGCAGTACTTC